The 10 T cell receptor beta chains below come from one sample, sequenced in a study of blood T cells in healthy people across ages. Through a sample-barcoded 5' primer and a J-beta primer mix, a second PCR was run for roughly 7 to 11 cycles. MiXCR, run by TCRdb on the 5' RACE reads, gives a single entry per CDR3 protein. This table holds approximately 800,000 distinct CDR3 sequences, around two thirds found once. The sample comprised blood. The receptors were sampled from a man younger than 45 in good health.

V gene TRBV7-2 combines with J gene TRBJ2-7, with 8 bases lining up with TRBD2. V trimming: 3 bases; J trimming: 5 bases; junction bases outside the gene matches: 3. The germline V gene encodes CDR1 SGHTA and CDR2 FQGNSA. The CDR3 runs to 13 residues. The DNA for the CDR3 is TGTGCCAGCAGCTTGAGGCGGGGGGACGAGCAGTACTTC. It translates to CASSLRRGDEQYF.

This clonotype has a handful of counts. The rearrangement uses TRBV10-3 and TRBJ2-1; 7 bases map to TRBD2. CDR1 is ENHRY and CDR2 is SYGVKD in the germline V gene. The CDR3 extends over 15 amino acids. V shed 11 bases and J 7 bases; nucleotides not matched to a gene: 17. The CDR3 nucleotides are TGTGCCCTCCGGGGGAGGGACCAACTGGGAAATGAGCAGTTCTTC. Translating it yields CALRGRDQLGNEQFF.

The V call is TRBV4-3, the J call TRBJ2-4; D possibly corresponds to TRBD1 (7 bases). The germline V gene has CDR1 LGHNA and CDR2 YSLEER. V lost 0 bases and J lost 1, with 13 bases in between. CDR3 size: 17 residues. CDR3 sequence reads: CASSQEGGRGAKNIQYF. In DNA form, the CDR3 reads TGCGCCAGCAGCCAAGAGGGGGGCAGGGGGGCCAAAAACATTCAGTACTTC.

This clonotype was seen a handful of times. This sequence joins TRBV14 and TRBJ1-6; no clear D gene. The CDR3 has 14 amino acids. Germline values: CDR1 SGHDN, CDR2 FVKESK. V was trimmed by 1 base and J by 10 bases, leaving 11 bases between them. The CDR3 DNA follows: TGTGCCAGCAGCCAAGGATGGGTTCGATCACCCCTCCACTTT. The encoded protein is CASSQGWVRSPLHF.

V and J are TRBV15 and TRBJ2-3, with D possibly being TRBD1 or TRBD2 (5 bases each). This CDR3 region has 16 residues. The germline CDR1 and CDR2 sequences are LNHNV and YYDKDF (reference sequence). V was shortened by 3 bases and J by 3 bases, with 16 bases between the two germline ends. This chain's CDR3 is CATSSDRAGRTDTQYF. CDR3 DNA: TGTGCCACCAGCAGCGATCGGGCAGGGAGAACAGATACGCAGTATTTT.

The V and J genes are TRBV5-4 and TRBJ2-5, with 11 bases matching TRBD2. The CDR3 totals 17 residues. The J segment lost 2 bases and the V segment lost 4 bases, leaving 10 bases of the junction unmatched. CDR1 and CDR2 from the germline V gene are SGHNT and YYREEE (reference sequence). The DNA for the CDR3 is TGTGCCAGCAGCATGTGTAGCGGGGGGGAGTTACAAGAGACCCAGTACTTC. Its translation is CASSMCSGGELQETQYF.

This clonotype was seen once. This chain uses TRBV6-2 or TRBV6-3 with TRBJ2-3, with D possibly being TRBD2 (6 bases). This CDR3 has 16 residues. Per germline, CDR1 MNHEY and CDR2 SVGEGT. Trimming removed 2 bases from V and 0 bases from J, with 12 bases in between. The CDR3 nucleotides are TGTGCCAGCAGTTACAGTAGCGGAGATAGCACAGATACGCAGTATTTT. Translation: CASSYSSGDSTDTQYF.

The chain has TRBV6-2 or TRBV6-3 and TRBJ2-1; 9 nucleotides match TRBD1. The germline CDR1 and CDR2 sequences are MNHEY and SVGEGT. The CDR3 loop spans 13 amino acids. J gave up 6 bases and V 10 bases, and 7 bases lay outside the gene matches. As DNA, the CDR3 is TGTGCCAACACACAGGGGGCAGGCAATGAGCAGTTCTTC. Amino acid sequence: CANTQGAGNEQFF.

The chain recombines TRBV5-1 with TRBJ2-3, with a weak D call TRBD2 (6 bases). This CDR3 has 15 residues. Trimming left V 3 bases short and J 2 bases short, with 13 bases between. CDR1 SGHRS and CDR2 YFSETQ come from the germline V gene. In DNA, the CDR3 is TGCGCCAGCAGCTCCCGCGGGGCAAACACAGATACGCAGTATTTT. Residues: CASSSRGANTDTQYF.

The chain couples TRBV20-1 to TRBJ2-1; D gene unclear. This CDR3 has 14 amino acids. Germline loops: CDR1 DFQATT, CDR2 SNEGSKA (reference sequence). V was clipped by 1 base and J by 10 bases, with 17 bases between them. The CDR3 region is CSARALDGPGEQFF. CDR3 DNA: TGCAGTGCTAGAGCTCTGGACGGCCCCGGGGAGCAGTTCTTC.